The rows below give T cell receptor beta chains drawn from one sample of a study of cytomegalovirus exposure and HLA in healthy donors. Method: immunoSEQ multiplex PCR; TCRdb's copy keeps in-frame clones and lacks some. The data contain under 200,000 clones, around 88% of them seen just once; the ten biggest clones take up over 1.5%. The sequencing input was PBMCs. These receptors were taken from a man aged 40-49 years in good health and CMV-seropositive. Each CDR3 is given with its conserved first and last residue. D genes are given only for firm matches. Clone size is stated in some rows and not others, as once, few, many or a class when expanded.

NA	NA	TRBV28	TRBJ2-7	CASDSPGDSYEQYF	TGTGCCAGCGATTCTCCCGGGGACTCCTACGAGCAGTACTTC
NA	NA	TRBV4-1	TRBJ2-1	CASSQDWSNSYNEQFF	TGCGCCAGCAGCCAAGATTGGAGCAACTCCTACAATGAGCAGTTCTTC
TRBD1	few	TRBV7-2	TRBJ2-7	CASSYRTGGVYEQYF	TGTGCCAGCAGCTACAGGACAGGGGGCGTTTACGAGCAGTACTTC
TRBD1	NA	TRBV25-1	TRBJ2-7	CASVPGGMYEQYF	TGTGCCAGCGTGCCAGGGGGAATGTACGAGCAGTACTTC
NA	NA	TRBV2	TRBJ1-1	CASSLRQENTEAFF	TGTGCCAGCAGCTTAAGACAGGAGAACACTGAAGCTTTCTTT
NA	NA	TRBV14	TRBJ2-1	CASSQGGLRYFFF	TGTGCCAGCAGCCAAGGTGGCCTCCGATATTTTTTCTTC
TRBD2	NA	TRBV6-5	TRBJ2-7	CASCVRVAGGYEQYF	TGTGCCAGCTGCGTGAGGGTAGCGGGAGGCTACGAGCAGTACTTC
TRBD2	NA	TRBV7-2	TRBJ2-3	CASTSRAGGLTDTQYF	TGTGCCAGCACCTCCCGGGCGGGAGGGCTTACAGATACGCAGTATTTT
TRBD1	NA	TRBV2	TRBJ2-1	CASSSDRGIQNEQFF	TGTGCCAGCAGTTCTGACAGGGGAATCCAGAATGAGCAGTTCTTC
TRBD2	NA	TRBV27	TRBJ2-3	CASSGLAGYTQYF	TGTGCCAGCTCCGGACTAGCGGGATATACGCAGTATTTT
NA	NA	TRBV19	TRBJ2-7	CASSVGTQGSYEQYF	TGTGCCAGTAGTGTCGGGACACAAGGTTCCTACGAGCAGTACTTC
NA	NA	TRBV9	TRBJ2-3	CASSVEASPDTQYF	TGTGCCAGCAGCGTAGAAGCTAGCCCAGATACGCAGTATTTT
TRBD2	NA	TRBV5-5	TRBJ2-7	CASSLDRTSIWEQYF	TGTGCCAGCAGCTTGGACAGGACTAGCATCTGGGAGCAGTACTTC
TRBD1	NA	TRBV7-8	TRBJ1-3	CASTQTGDVYGNTIYF	TGTGCCAGCACCCAGACAGGGGATGTTTATGGAAACACCATATATTTT
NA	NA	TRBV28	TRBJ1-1	CASSSGRGEAFF	TGTGCCAGCAGTTCCGGTAGGGGAGAAGCTTTCTTT
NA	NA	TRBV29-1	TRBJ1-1	CSVTPPGVNTEAFF	TGCAGCGTCACCCCCCCAGGGGTGAACACTGAAGCTTTCTTT
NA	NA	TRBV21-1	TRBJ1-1	CASSKFYRGGTEAFF	TGTGCCAGCAGCAAATTCTACCGGGGTGGGACTGAAGCTTTCTTT
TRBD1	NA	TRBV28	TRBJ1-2	CASSFGTGLQGYGYTF	TGTGCCAGCAGTTTCGGGACAGGGCTACAAGGGTATGGCTACACCTTC
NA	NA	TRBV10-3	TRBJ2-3	CATISTGFTDTQYF	TGTGCCACCATTTCGACGGGGTTCACAGATACGCAGTATTTT
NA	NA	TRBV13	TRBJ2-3	CASSLVLDTQYF	TGTGCCAGCAGCTTAGTCCTAGATACGCAGTATTTT
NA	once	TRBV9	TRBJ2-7	CASSVGTPPYEQYF	TGTGCCAGCAGCGTAGGGACTCCGCCCTACGAGCAGTACTTC
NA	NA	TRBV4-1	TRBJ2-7	CASSPRDNPPYEQYF	TGCGCCAGCAGCCCGAGGGATAACCCGCCCTACGAGCAGTACTTC